This T cell receptor (beta chain) was found in a study of T cells in Graves' hyperthyroidism and ophthalmopathy. The wider study: At the time of initial diagnosis and before any treatment, peripheral blood was collected. Whole-study results and caveats: It was a median approximately 7.1 months before onset that the model predicted ophthalmopathy.

Germline-derived CDR1 and CDR2 are KGHSY and FQNENV. The V and J ends lost 8 bases and 6 bases respectively, with 14 bases between them. The CDR3 totals 13 residues. RNA transcripts served as the template for amplifying TCR beta CDR3 regions. The TCR CDR3 was amplified in a first-round RT-PCR using the HTBI primer set. Each CDR3 protein gets one entry after TCRdb re-called the multiplex PCR reads with MiXCR. The sample carries about 290,000 distinct CDR3 sequences, roughly 15% recorded once. On this clonotype: Its antigen remains unknown.

Blood was sampled at initial diagnosis of hyperthyroidism, prior to onset of any ophthalmopathy symptoms. Material for sequencing was blood. The clonotype originates from a woman in her 50s with Graves' hyperthyroidism that later progressed to Graves' ophthalmopathy. The chain links TRBV16 to TRBJ1-5, with a possible D match to TRBD1 (6 bases). The CDR3 DNA reads TGTGCCAGCTTGGGGAGGGGGAGTCAGCCCCAGCATTTT. It specifies CASLGRGSQPQHF.